These 32 T cell receptor beta chains originate from one sample sequenced in a study of blood T cell repertoires in COVID-19. The method was immunoSEQ multiplex PCR; TCRdb's version includes in-frame clones alone and lacks a portion of them. The sample records approximately 670,000 clones, 85% to 90% being singletons. The sequenced material came from peripheral blood. These receptors all come from a woman aged 18-35 years with acute or convalescent COVID-19.

The V and J genes are TRBV5-6 and TRBJ2-7; D possibly corresponds to TRBD1 (5 bases). Trimming stripped 2 bases from V and 9 bases from J, with 18 bases between. Per the germline V gene, CDR1 is SGHDT and CDR2 is YYEEEE. CDR3 length equals 14 residues. The CDR3 coding sequence is TGTGCCAGCAGCTTTCGAACCACAGGATTAGGGCAGTACTTC. Amino acid sequence: CASSFRTTGLGQYF.

The chain uses TRBV15 and TRBJ2-7; the D gene is possibly TRBD1 (5 bases). The germline gives CDR1 LNHNV, CDR2 YYDKDF (reference sequence). The CDR3 contains 15 residues. V lost 5 bases and J 7 bases, leaving 21 bases between the germline ends. CDR3 DNA sequence: TGTGCCACCAGCTCCCGAAATTACCAGGGTGGAGAGCAGTACTTC. Its translation is CATSSRNYQGGEQYF.

CDR3 region: CATSRKGKGNVKNIQYF. For the CDR3, the DNA is TGTGCCACCAGCAGAAAGGGGAAGGGGAATGTCAAAAACATTCAGTACTTC. This chain joins TRBV15 and TRBJ2-4; D is possibly TRBD1 (5 bases). In germline, CDR1 is LNHNV, CDR2 YYDKDF (reference sequence). V lost 2 bases and J lost 3, with 17 bases in between. There are 17 residues in the CDR3.

The chain employs TRBV10-2 and TRBJ2-7; 7 bases are a match to TRBD1. Trimming took 3 bases from V and 0 from J; bases not matched to a gene: 5. Germline CDR1 reads WSHSY; CDR2 reads SAAADI. The CDR3 has 15 amino acids. The DNA of the CDR3 is TGCGCCAGCAGTGACCGGGACAGTGTCTCCTACGAGCAGTACTTC. Translation gives CASSDRDSVSYEQYF.

The chain links TRBV29-1 to TRBJ2-1; a possible D gene is TRBD2 (6 bases). The V gene lost 6 bases and the J gene lost 9 bases, with 18 bases spanning the gap. This CDR3 is 13 amino acids long. Germline CDR1 is SQVTM and CDR2 is ANQGSEA. The CDR3 region is CSVGGAGLGEQFF. CDR3 nucleotides: TGCAGCGTCGGCGGGGCAGGGTTGGGTGAGCAGTTCTTC.

The rearrangement links TRBV5-6 to TRBJ1-4; weak D call: TRBD1 (5 bases). Trimming stripped 4 bases from V and 6 bases from J, with 13 bases between. The CDR3 runs to 14 residues. Germline V gene sequence: CDR1 SGHDT, CDR2 YYEEEE. DNA for the CDR3: TGTGCCAGCAGCCACCCAGGGTCTCATGAAAAACTGTTTTTT. This codes for CASSHPGSHEKLFF.

The chain recombines TRBV12-1 with TRBJ1-2; the table's D gene call, TRBD1, was not cross checked with the DNA. TRBV12-1 is termed a pseudogene. The CDR3 consists of 17 residues. The CDR3 DNA follows: TGTGCCAGCAGCTTTGTCCGGGCGGGACAGCCTTACTATGGCTACACCTTC. Translation: CASSFVRAGQPYYGYTF.

This sequence joins TRBV9 and TRBJ2-1; D is possibly TRBD1 (5 bases). This CDR3 is built from 13 residues. Germline assignment: CDR1 SGDLS and CDR2 YYNGEE. V lost 3 bases, J lost 5 bases, and 9 bases lay in between. The CDR3 sequence: CASSAGSDNEQFF. Here the CDR3 DNA reads TGTGCCAGCAGCGCAGGGTCCGACAATGAGCAGTTCTTC.

V usage is TRBV5-1 and J usage is TRBJ2-1; tentatively, D is TRBD1 (5 bases). The CDR3 has 13 amino acids. Trimming took off 4 bases at V and 5 bases at J, with 10 bases between the two ends. Germline V gene lookup returns CDR1 SGHRS and CDR2 YFSETQ. DNA for the CDR3: TGCGCCAGCAGCCTGACAGTTGACAATGAGCAGTTCTTC. It is translated as CASSLTVDNEQFF. Full variable domain (rest looked up from reference TRBV5-1 and TRBJ2-1): KAGVTQTPRYLIKTRGQQVTLSCSPISGHRSVSWYQQTPGQGLQFLFEYFSETQRNKGNFPGRFSGRQFSNSRSEMNVSTLELGDSALYLCASSLTVDNEQFFGPGTRLTVL.

The chain is built from TRBV9 and TRBJ1-2; TRBD1 might be the D (5 bases). The germline CDR1 and CDR2 sequences are SGDLS and YYNGEE. The CDR3 sequence is 15 residues long. Trimming pared 7 bases from V and 2 bases from J, leaving 18 bases between. CDR3 region: CASSHPVGANYGYTF. CDR3 in DNA: TGTGCCAGCTCCCATCCGGTTGGGGCAAACTATGGCTACACCTTC.

The V and J genes are TRBV3-1 (or the pseudogene TRBV3-2) and TRBJ2-3; the D gene is possibly TRBD2 (5 bases). The CDR3 is 15 amino acids. V gave up 0 bases and J gave up 0 bases, with 7 bases separating them. CDR1 is LGHDT and CDR2 is YNNKEL in the germline V gene (reference sequence). In nucleotides, the CDR3 is TGTGCCAGCAGCCAAGAGCGAGGGAGCACAGATACGCAGTATTTT. It yields the protein CASSQERGSTDTQYF.

V usage is TRBV5-1 and J usage is TRBJ1-2, with 7 bases that match TRBD1. This CDR3 has 13 residues. Per the germline V gene, CDR1 is SGHRS and CDR2 is YFSETQ. Trimming took 3 bases from V and 5 from J; bases not matched to a gene: 4. The CDR3, as DNA: TGCGCCAGCAGCTCGGGACAGAGTTATGGCTACACCTTC. It is translated as CASSSGQSYGYTF.

J is TRBJ1-1 and V is TRBV5-1, with 7 bases fitting TRBD1. Trimming cost V 3 bases and J 1 base; bases outside gene matches: 9. Germline CDR1 SGHRS, CDR2 YFSETQ. The CDR3 has 16 residues. The CDR3 nucleotides read TGCGCCAGCAGCTCAAATAGACAGGGCCCGAACACTGAAGCTTTCTTT. Translated: CASSSNRQGPNTEAFF.

This clone was detected only once. The chain carries TRBV7-9 and TRBJ2-3, with a possible D match to TRBD2 (6 bases). The CDR3 runs to 17 residues. Trimming stripped 5 bases from V and 0 bases from J, with 18 bases between. CDR1 is SEHNR and CDR2 is FQNEAQ in the germline V gene (reference sequence). CDR3 in amino acids: CASSASGLQHSTDTQYF. CDR3 DNA: TGTGCCAGCAGCGCCTCGGGACTCCAACATAGCACAGATACGCAGTATTTT.

The rearrangement joins TRBV19 to TRBJ1-5; possibly TRBD1 for D (6 bases). V lost 4 bases and J lost 4, with 17 bases in between. The CDR3 consists of 16 residues. Germline loops: CDR1 LNHDA, CDR2 SQIVND (reference sequence). CDR3 residues: CASSSSSGTNNQPQHF. The CDR3, as DNA: TGTGCCAGTAGTAGTTCCTCCGGGACAAATAATCAGCCCCAGCATTTT.

The chain combines TRBV27 with TRBJ1-2; D is uncertain. Germline V gene lookup returns CDR1 MNHEY and CDR2 SMNVEV (reference sequence). The CDR3 has 19 residues. V shed 2 bases and J shed 2 bases, with 24 bases lying between them. The CDR3 nucleotides read TGTGCCAGCAGTTTAGGGGTAGGGAGGGTAACTCTTTGGAACTATGGCTACACCTTC. Protein sequence: CASSLGVGRVTLWNYGYTF.

J is TRBJ2-7 and V is TRBV2; the match to TRBD2 covers 9 bases. The CDR3 consists of 15 residues. The V gene's germline CDR1 is SNHLY and CDR2 FYNNEI. Trimming at V came to 4 bases and at J to 3 bases, leaving 7 bases not matched to a gene. The CDR3 sequence: CASSGIAGDSYEQYF. The DNA for the CDR3 is TGTGCCAGCAGTGGGATAGCGGGGGACAGCTACGAGCAGTACTTC.

This chain connects TRBV24-1 to TRBJ2-2; 8 nucleotides agree with TRBD2. The ends lost 2 bases at V and 4 bases at J; junction bases unmatched: 5. Per germline, CDR1 KGHDR and CDR2 SFDVKD. The CDR3 extends over 16 amino acids. The CDR3 nucleotides are TGTGCCACCAGTGATTCGGGGGGGGGCAGCACCGGGGAGCTGTTTTTT. This codes for CATSDSGGGSTGELFF.

For this clone: Other DNA sequences of this sample code for an identical CDR3. The V and J genes are TRBV24-1 and TRBJ1-5; D is unclear. Trimming cost V 3 bases and J 3 bases, with 2 bases left between them. The germline gives CDR1 KGHDR, CDR2 SFDVKD. The CDR3 covers 12 residues. The DNA for the CDR3 is TGTGCCACCAGTGATCTCAATCAGCCCCAGCATTTT. Protein sequence: CATSDLNQPQHF.

The CDR3 DNA follows: TGTGCCAGCAGCCCAAGGGGGCTGGGGGCTAGTCAGCCCCAGCATTTT. This codes for CASSPRGLGASQPQHF. V and J are TRBV21-1 and TRBJ1-5; the table gives TRBD1 as D, unverified against the DNA. TRBV21-1 is shown as a pseudogene. CDR3 length: 16 residues.

This sequence joins TRBV10-3 and TRBJ2-3; D ambiguous. Germline CDR1 and CDR2: ENHRY and SYGVKD. This CDR3 comprises 11 residues. Trimming cost V 11 bases and J 3 bases, with 9 bases left between them. The CDR3 here is CAASGTDTQYF. For the CDR3, the DNA is TGTGCCGCGAGTGGTACAGATACGCAGTATTTT.

The chain has TRBV25-1 and TRBJ1-4; a weak D match, TRBD1 (5 bases). Germline loops: CDR1 MGHDK, CDR2 SYGVNS. The CDR3 consists of 13 residues. The germline V and J ends were trimmed by 7 bases and 7 bases, with 13 bases remaining between them. The CDR3 loop reads CASTPGGGEKLFF. CDR3 nucleotide sequence: TGTGCCAGCACTCCGGGCGGGGGTGAAAAACTGTTTTTT.

In its sample, this clone was seen a few times. The chain links TRBV4-2 to TRBJ2-1; 9 nucleotides agree with TRBD2. The ends lost 1 base at V and 4 bases at J; junction bases unmatched: 2. Germline V gives CDR1 LGHNA, CDR2 YNFKEQ. The CDR3 covers 15 residues. Here the CDR3 reads CASSQGLADYNEQFF. As DNA, the CDR3 is TGTGCCAGCAGCCAAGGACTAGCGGATTACAATGAGCAGTTCTTC.

Of note for this clone: The same CDR3 is also encoded by other DNA sequences in this sample. The chain has TRBV5-1 and TRBJ1-1, with D possibly TRBD1 on 6 matching bases. Trimming stripped 2 bases from V and 5 bases from J, with 13 bases between. This CDR3 region has 14 residues. Germline assignment: CDR1 SGHRS and CDR2 YFSETQ. CDR3 loop: CASSLGGGGTEAFF. Here the CDR3 DNA reads TGCGCCAGCAGCTTAGGTGGGGGCGGGACTGAAGCTTTCTTT.

V and J are TRBV24-1 and TRBJ1-5; no firm D call. The V end was cut by 7 bases, the J end by 4 bases, with 10 bases between. The CDR3 has 13 residues. Germline V gene data show CDR1 as KGHDR and CDR2 as SFDVKD. The CDR3 loop reads CATSHRTNQPQHF. The CDR3 DNA reads as TGTGCCACCAGCCACAGAACAAATCAGCCCCAGCATTTT.

This chain joins TRBV5-6 and TRBJ2-5; possible D gene TRBD1, 6 bases. This CDR3 comprises 14 residues. Germline V lookup: CDR1 SGHDT, CDR2 YYEEEE. V was shortened by 4 bases and J by 5 bases, with 15 bases between the two germline ends. The CDR3: CASSQDSRWETQYF. CDR3 sequence (DNA): TGTGCCAGCAGCCAGGACAGCCGCTGGGAGACCCAGTACTTC.

The rearrangement uses TRBV3-1 (or the pseudogene TRBV3-2) and TRBJ1-5; D is uncertain. The germline V and J ends were trimmed by 0 bases and 6 bases, with 12 bases remaining between them. The germline gives CDR1 LGHDT, CDR2 YNNKEL (reference sequence). The CDR3 totals 15 residues. In DNA form, the CDR3 reads TGTGCCAGCAGCCAAGATCCGGGTGTCGGTCAGCCCCAGCATTTT. Its translation: CASSQDPGVGQPQHF.

This chain uses TRBV9 with TRBJ1-2, with D possibly TRBD1 on 5 matching bases. The CDR3 extends over 14 amino acids. The V end lost 0 bases, the J end lost 5 bases, and 11 bases lay between the germline ends. Germline-derived CDR1 and CDR2 are SGDLS and YYNGEE. CDR3 amino acids: CASSVAQGGYGYTF. The CDR3 DNA reads TGTGCCAGCAGCGTAGCTCAGGGTGGGTATGGCTACACCTTC.

The rearrangement joins TRBV30 to TRBJ1-1; D may be TRBD1 (6 bases). Germline V lookup: CDR1 GTSNPN, CDR2 SVGIG (reference sequence). The CDR3 totals 14 residues. V was shortened by 2 bases and J by 2 bases, with 12 bases between the two germline ends. The CDR3, as DNA: TGTGCCTGGAGTTCAGGGGTCCGCAACACTGAAGCTTTCTTT. The encoded protein is CAWSSGVRNTEAFF.

V usage is TRBV4-2 and J usage is TRBJ2-7, with D possibly being TRBD1 (6 bases). The CDR3 is 16 amino acids. CDR1 and CDR2 (germline): LGHNA, YNFKEQ. V was clipped by 0 bases and J by 0 bases, with 12 bases between them. CDR3: CASSQERDTRSYEQYF. In nucleotides, the CDR3 is TGTGCCAGCAGCCAAGAACGGGACACCCGCTCCTACGAGCAGTACTTC.

This chain joins TRBV3-1 (or the pseudogene TRBV3-2) and TRBJ1-2, with D maybe TRBD1 (5 bases). Trimming stripped 4 bases from V and 8 bases from J, with 14 bases between. Germline loops: CDR1 LGHDT, CDR2 YNNKEL (reference sequence). CDR3 length equals 13 residues. CDR3 region: CASSLRTSGGYTF. The CDR3 DNA follows: TGTGCCAGCAGCCTACGGACGTCAGGGGGCTACACCTTC.

The chain is built from TRBV3-1 (or the pseudogene TRBV3-2) and TRBJ1-2, with D possibly being TRBD1 (6 bases). CDR1 is LGHDT, CDR2 YNNKEL, per germline (reference sequence). V was shortened by 6 bases and J by 4 bases, with 12 bases between the two germline ends. The CDR3 consists of 13 residues. The CDR3 region is CASSQQGLYGYTF. CDR3 DNA: TGTGCCAGCAGTCAACAGGGCCTCTATGGCTACACCTTC.